This T cell receptor (beta chain) was identified in a study of shared clonotypes between healthy human individuals. TCRdb's copy holds only in-frame clones and misses some; the assay was immunoSEQ multiplex PCR. The top ten hold roughly 1.5% of the sample, which has about 1 million clones, about 77% seen once. The V and J ends lost 6 bases and 0 bases respectively, with 14 bases between them. The CDR3 has 15 amino acids. Germline lookup yields CDR1 MDHEN and CDR2 SYDVKM. The TCR originated in a man between 18 and 29 years old in good health. Specimen: memory CD4+ T cells sorted from blood. Subset meaning: CD45RA-negative fraction. The chain uses TRBV28 and TRBJ1-1; D remains unclear. CDR3 region: CASSLPTGMNTEAFF. For the CDR3, the DNA is TGTGCCAGCAGCTTACCGACCGGGATGAACACTGAAGCTTTCTTT.